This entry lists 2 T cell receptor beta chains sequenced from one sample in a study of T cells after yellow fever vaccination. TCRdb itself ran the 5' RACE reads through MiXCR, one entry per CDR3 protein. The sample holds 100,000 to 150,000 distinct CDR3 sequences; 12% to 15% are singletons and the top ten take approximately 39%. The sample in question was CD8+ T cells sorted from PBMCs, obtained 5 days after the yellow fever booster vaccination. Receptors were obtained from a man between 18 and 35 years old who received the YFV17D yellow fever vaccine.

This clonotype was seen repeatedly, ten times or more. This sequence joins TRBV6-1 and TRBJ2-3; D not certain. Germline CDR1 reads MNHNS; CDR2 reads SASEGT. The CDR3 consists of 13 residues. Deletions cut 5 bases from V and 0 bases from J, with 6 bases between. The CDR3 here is CASSSPSTDTQYF. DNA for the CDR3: TGTGCCAGCAGTTCCCCTAGCACAGATACGCAGTATTTT.

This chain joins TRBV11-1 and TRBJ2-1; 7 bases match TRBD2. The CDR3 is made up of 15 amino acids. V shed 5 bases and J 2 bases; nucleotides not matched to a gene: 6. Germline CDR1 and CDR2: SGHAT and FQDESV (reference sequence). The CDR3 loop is CASSHRLAPYNEQFF. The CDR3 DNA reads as TGTGCCAGCAGCCACCGACTAGCCCCCTACAATGAGCAGTTCTTC.